This T cell receptor (beta chain) was recorded in a study of cytomegalovirus exposure and HLA in healthy donors. Study-wide background: Most genotyped donors, roughly 83% of more than 300, had Caucasian-associated genetic ancestry.

The V and J ends lost 2 bases and 0 bases respectively, with 8 bases between them. Germline V CDR1 and CDR2: GTSNPN, SVGIG (reference sequence). The CDR3 consists of 13 residues. The PCR made use of 60 Vbeta and 13 Jbeta primers. Method: immunoSEQ multiplex PCR; TCRdb's copy keeps in-frame clones and lacks some. The sample holds around 75,000 clones. Sequencing used PBMCs. The genes are TRBV30 and TRBJ2-7; D unclear. The TCR sequence derives from a woman in her fifties or sixties in good health and CMV-seronegative. The CDR3 sequence: CAWSKRSSYEQYF. The DNA of the CDR3 is TGTGCCTGGAGTAAGCGTAGCTCCTACGAGCAGTACTTC. Combining the CDR3 with reference TRBV30 and TRBJ2-7 gives the whole variable domain SQTIHQWPATLVQPVGSPLSLECTVEGTSNPNLYWYRQAAGRGLQLLFYSVGIGQISSEVPQNLSASRPQDRQFILSSKKLLLSDSGFYLCAWSKRSSYEQYFGPGTRLTVT.